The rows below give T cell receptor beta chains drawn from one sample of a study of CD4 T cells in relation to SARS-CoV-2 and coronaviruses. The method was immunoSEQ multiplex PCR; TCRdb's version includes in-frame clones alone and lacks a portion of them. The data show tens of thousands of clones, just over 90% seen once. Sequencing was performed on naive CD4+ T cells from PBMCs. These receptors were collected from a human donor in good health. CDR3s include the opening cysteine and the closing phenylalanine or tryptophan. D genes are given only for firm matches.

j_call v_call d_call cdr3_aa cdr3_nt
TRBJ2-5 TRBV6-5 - CASSQGRETQYF TGTGCCAGCAGTCAGGGGAGGGAGACCCAGTACTTC
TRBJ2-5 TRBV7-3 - CASSYLPEEETQYF TGTGCCAGCAGCTACCTCCCCGAAGAAGAGACCCAGTACTTC
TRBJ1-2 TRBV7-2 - CASSSKGQVYGYTF TGTGCCAGCAGCTCAAAAGGGCAGGTATATGGCTACACCTTC
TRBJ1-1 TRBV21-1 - CASSKALLGREDNEAFF TGTGCCAGCAGCAAAGCGCTTTTGGGCAGGGAGGACAATGAAGCTTTCTTT
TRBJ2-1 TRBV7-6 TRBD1 CASSFGGQRYNEQFF TGTGCCAGCAGCTTTGGGGGACAGAGGTACAATGAGCAGTTCTTC
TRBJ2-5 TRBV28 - CASSPGGAATQYF TGTGCCAGCAGTCCTGGGGGGGCAGCGACCCAGTACTTC
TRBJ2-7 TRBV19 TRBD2 CAAGGGSSYEQYF TGTGCGGCCGGCGGGGGGAGCTCCTACGAGCAGTACTTC
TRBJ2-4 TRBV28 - CASNEPGLRNIQYF TGTGCCAGCAATGAACCGGGGCTTAGGAACATTCAGTACTTC
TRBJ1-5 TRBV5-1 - CASSAGGKGDQPQHF TGCGCCAGCAGCGCCGGGGGTAAGGGCGATCAGCCCCAGCATTTT
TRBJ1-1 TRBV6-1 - CASSEYQNTEAFF TGTGCCAGCAGTGAATATCAGAACACTGAAGCTTTCTTT
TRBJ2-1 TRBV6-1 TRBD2 CASSEMGEGYNEQFF TGTGCCAGCAGTGAAATGGGGGAGGGGTACAATGAGCAGTTCTTC
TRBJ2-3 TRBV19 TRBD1 CASSSDRGRDTQYF TGTGCCAGTTCTTCCGACAGGGGGAGAGATACGCAGTATTTT
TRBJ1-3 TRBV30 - CAWSRRNTIYF TGTGCCTGGAGTAGGAGGAACACCATATATTTT
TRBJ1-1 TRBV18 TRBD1 CASSPTGGSFDTEAFF TGTGCCAGCTCACCTACAGGGGGCAGCTTTGACACTGAAGCTTTCTTT